This T cell receptor (beta chain) is drawn from a study of post-analysis software for immune sequencing data. Overall study context: Relapsing-remitting, secondary progressive and progressive-relapsing forms of multiple sclerosis all featured among disease courses.

Trimming pared 7 bases from V and 4 bases from J, leaving 19 bases between. This CDR3 is 15 amino acids long. CDR1 is MNHEY and CDR2 is SVGAGI in the germline V gene. Points on this clonotype: No antigen is known for it.

Prepared TCR beta cDNA libraries contained unique molecular identifiers. It was from approximately 0.91 to 9.4 million T cells that 500,000 or so cDNA molecules came. TCRdb reanalysed the PCR reads using MiXCR and keeps one entry per CDR3 protein. The table records roughly 580,000 distinct CDR3 sequences, around 40% of them present only once. General study results and limits: Controls significantly exceeded multiple sclerosis patients in normalized Chao1 diversity. When patients were compared with controls, five TRBV segments were more frequent, TRBV5-6, TRBV5-1 and TRBV20-1 among them.

The sequencing input was blood. This rearrangement joins TRBV6-5 to TRBJ1-2; D is uncertain. The TCR sequence derives from a girl between 10 and 17 years old with multiple sclerosis. In DNA form, the CDR3 reads TGTGCCAGCACCCTCCCTAAGGACCTAGTCTATGGCTACACCTTC. Encoded protein: CASTLPKDLVYGYTF.